This record concerns one T cell receptor beta chain sequence. Assay used: immunoSEQ multiplex PCR; TCRdb lists only in-frame clones, some missing. The profile covers about 94,000 clones, with just under 95% appearing a single time and about 0.8% taken by the ten largest. The source of the sample is a study of T cell changes during pregnancy in multiple sclerosis. The CDR3 sequence is 14 residues long. The V end lost 7 bases, the J end lost 0 bases, and 13 bases lay between the germline ends. Germline lookup yields CDR1 MNHNS and CDR2 SASEGT. The chain combines TRBV6-1 with TRBJ2-7, with D possibly matching TRBD1 (5 bases). This TCR derives from a female donor with multiple sclerosis, enrolled in a pregnancy study. The specimen was peripheral blood, collected in the third trimester of pregnancy. The CDR3 reads CASKLRTHSYEQYF. The CDR3 bases are TGTGCCAGCAAGTTAAGGACACACTCCTACGAGCAGTACTTC.